The 24 T cell receptor beta chains presented below share a single source sample, sequenced in a study of T cell responses to AZD1222 COVID-19 vaccine. Sequencing used immunoSEQ multiplex PCR; TCRdb keeps in-frame clones, though not all of them. The sample contains 75,000 to 95,000 clones, roughly 85% of which appear only once. Material: peripheral blood, obtained on day 0 of AZD1222 vaccination. The receptors stem from an adult in good health.

This chain uses TRBV7-8 with TRBJ2-5, with unresolved D. V was pared by 1 base and J by 1 base, with 10 bases between. Germline V gene lookup returns CDR1 SGHVS and CDR2 FQNEAQ. CDR3 length: 15 residues. The CDR3 region is CASSLGVNAQETQYF. The CDR3 DNA follows: TGTGCCAGCAGCTTAGGGGTGAACGCCCAAGAGACCCAGTACTTC.

This chain joins TRBV18 and TRBJ1-5; tentatively, D is TRBD1 (5 bases). Between the trimmed V and J ends, which lost 4 bases and 2 bases, there was a span of 15 bases. Germline values: CDR1 KGHSH, CDR2 LQKENI. The CDR3 runs 16 residues. The CDR3 reads CASSLQSDSGNQPQHF. The DNA of the CDR3 is TGTGCCAGCTCACTCCAGAGCGACAGCGGCAATCAGCCCCAGCATTTT.

The rearrangement uses TRBV29-1 and TRBJ2-3; D unclear. V shed 0 bases and J shed 2 bases, with 9 bases lying between them. The CDR3 is 14 residues long. Germline V gives CDR1 SQVTM, CDR2 ANQGSEA. CDR3: CSVEDRAYTDTQYF. The CDR3 DNA reads as TGCAGCGTTGAAGATCGGGCCTACACAGATACGCAGTATTTT.

This chain links TRBV3-1 (or the pseudogene TRBV3-2) with TRBJ1-5; 7 bases are shared with TRBD1. The CDR3 has 15 residues. Germline V gives CDR1 LGHDT, CDR2 YNNKEL (reference sequence). The V gene end was trimmed by 1 base and the J gene end by 7 bases; junction bases not matched to a gene: 7. The CDR3 here is CASSQGGQGVQPQHF. DNA of the CDR3: TGTGCCAGCAGCCAAGGAGGCCAGGGGGTACAGCCCCAGCATTTT.

This clone was seen only once. The chain employs TRBV11-3 and TRBJ1-1; no clear D. CDR3 size: 13 residues. CDR1 SGHNT and CDR2 YENEEA come from the germline V gene. The V gene lost 2 bases and the J gene lost 1 base, with 5 bases spanning the gap. This CDR3 reads CASSLIENTEAFF. As DNA, the CDR3 is TGTGCCAGCAGCTTAATCGAGAACACTGAAGCTTTCTTT.

The rearrangement links TRBV28 to TRBJ1-5; TRBD1 aligns across 8 bases. The CDR3 contains 15 residues. In germline, CDR1 is MDHEN, CDR2 SYDVKM. The trim removed 5 bases at V and 4 bases at J, leaving 7 bases unmatched. The CDR3 DNA reads TGTGCCAGCAGTCCAGCAACAGGGGGGAATCAGCCCCAGCATTTT. It translates to CASSPATGGNQPQHF. The complete variable domain, with remaining parts taken from reference TRBV28 and TRBJ1-5, reads DVKVTQSSRYLVKRTGEKVFLECVQDMDHENMFWYRQDPGLGLRLIYFSYDVKMKEKGDIPEGYSVSREKKERFSLILESASTNQTSMYLCASSPATGGNQPQHFGDGTRLSIL.

The rearrangement links TRBV7-9 to TRBJ1-2, with D unclear. The germline CDR1 and CDR2 sequences are SEHNR and FQNEAQ (reference sequence). The CDR3 has 12 amino acids. The ends were cut back, 5 bases at V and 5 bases at J, with 9 bases in the middle. The CDR3 reads CASSRRWYGYTF. CDR3 coding DNA: TGTGCCAGCAGCCGACGGTGGTATGGCTACACCTTC.

The chain couples TRBV5-1 to TRBJ2-7; D tentatively fits TRBD1 or TRBD2 (5 bases each). Germline V gene lookup returns CDR1 SGHRS and CDR2 YFSETQ. This CDR3 is 14 amino acids long. The V and J ends lost 1 base and 6 bases respectively, with 14 bases between them. In nucleotides, the CDR3 is TGCGCCAGCAGCTTGTCCCCAGGGACGATCGAGCAGTACTTC. Translating it yields CASSLSPGTIEQYF. Filled out from reference TRBV5-1 and TRBJ2-7, the complete variable domain reads KAGVTQTPRYLIKTRGQQVTLSCSPISGHRSVSWYQQTPGQGLQFLFEYFSETQRNKGNFPGRFSGRQFSNSRSEMNVSTLELGDSALYLCASSLSPGTIEQYFGPGTRLTVT.

This clone showed up just once. This chain joins TRBV20-1 and TRBJ1-6; 11 positions match TRBD1. The junction had 6 bases not matched to a gene; V was cut back by 3 bases and J by 11 bases. CDR1 is DFQATT and CDR2 is SNEGSKA in the germline V gene (reference sequence). This CDR3 region has 14 residues. Here the CDR3 DNA reads TGCAGTGCTAGTCCGGACAGGGGGCTAACACCCCTCCACTTT. Its translation: CSASPDRGLTPLHF.

This clone has more than one count but fewer than ten. The chain joins TRBV7-2 to TRBJ2-3, with TRBD2 matching over 8 bases. Germline CDR1 reads SGHTA; CDR2 reads FQGNSA. With 4 bases clipped from V and 2 bases from J, the junction kept 8 bases outside the gene matches. The CDR3 totals 16 residues. The CDR3: CASSSGTSGPTDTQYF. CDR3 in DNA: TGTGCCAGCAGCTCCGGGACTAGTGGCCCCACAGATACGCAGTATTTT.

In this sample, this clone turned up once. The rearrangement joins TRBV9 to TRBJ2-6; D gene ambiguous. The CDR3 is made up of 15 amino acids. CDR1 and CDR2 (germline): SGDLS, YYNGEE. Trimming left V 4 bases short and J 1 base short, with 9 bases between. CDR3 residues: CASSPRGSGANVLTF. The CDR3 DNA reads TGTGCCAGCAGCCCCCGTGGATCTGGGGCCAACGTCCTGACTTTC.

As regards this clone: A far larger clone differs by one base, so this is likely a read error. The identical CDR3 is also encoded by other nucleotide sequences in the sample. CDR3 region: CPRGGRRGGDTGELFF. The CDR3 region has the DNA TGTCCCCGCGGGGGGCGGCGGGGGGGCGACACCGGGGAGCTGTTTTTT. The chain carries TRBV11-3 and TRBJ2-2; 9 nucleotides line up with TRBD2. The germline gives CDR1 SGHNT, CDR2 YENEEA. This CDR3 contains 16 residues.

The chain is built from TRBV19 and TRBJ2-1; 7 bases match TRBD2. Germline CDR1 is LNHDA and CDR2 is SQIVND (reference sequence). CDR3 size: 15 residues. J gave up 0 bases and V 8 bases, and 7 bases lay outside the gene matches. CDR3: CASSVAGSSYNEQFF. CDR3 DNA: TGTGCCAGTTCGGTAGCGGGTAGCTCCTACAATGAGCAGTTCTTC.

The rearrangement joins TRBV4-3 to TRBJ2-3; no firm D call. The CDR3 covers 19 residues. CDR1 and CDR2 (germline): LGHNA, YSLEER. V was shortened by 4 bases and J by 0 bases, with 23 bases between the two germline ends. The CDR3 DNA follows: TGCGCCAGCAGCCCCTTAGGATACCCCTTAGATGCTAGCACAGATACGCAGTATTTT. Protein product: CASSPLGYPLDASTDTQYF.

V and J are TRBV28 and TRBJ1-6; D might be TRBD1 (5 bases). This CDR3 is built from 17 residues. The germline V gene has CDR1 MDHEN and CDR2 SYDVKM. V was shortened by 4 bases and J by 4 bases, with 17 bases between the two germline ends. CDR3: CASSSAPGTVYNSPLHF. CDR3 sequence (DNA): TGTGCCAGCAGTTCGGCCCCCGGGACTGTTTATAATTCACCCCTCCACTTT.

The gene calls are TRBV30 and TRBJ1-3; D call uncertain. The CDR3 has 15 amino acids. CDR1 and CDR2 from the germline V gene are GTSNPN and SVGIG (reference sequence). Trimming took off 7 bases at V and 4 bases at J, with 20 bases between the two ends. The CDR3 coding sequence is TGTGCCTCCACACGTGGCCCCTCGACGGGAAACACCATATATTTT. Its protein is CASTRGPSTGNTIYF.

The table lists this clone with a few counts. V is TRBV7-3 and J is TRBJ2-1; D is ambiguous. Per germline, CDR1 SGHTA and CDR2 FQGTGA. Trimming stripped 3 bases from V and 3 bases from J, with 12 bases between. The CDR3 covers 15 residues. Here the CDR3 DNA reads TGTGCCAGCAGCTTTTACTCCGGTAGCTACAATGAGCAGTTCTTC. The encoded protein is CASSFYSGSYNEQFF.

This clone was counted a single time. The chain carries TRBV5-4 and TRBJ2-4; D gene unclear. Germline-derived CDR1 and CDR2 are SGHNT and YYREEE (reference sequence). V was trimmed by 4 bases and J by 1 base, leaving 12 bases between them. The CDR3 is 15 residues long. CDR3: CASSRKDEAKNIQYF. The DNA for the CDR3 is TGTGCCAGCAGCCGGAAGGACGAGGCCAAAAACATTCAGTACTTC.

This clone appeared a single time. The rearrangement links TRBV11-1 to TRBJ2-3; 9 bases align to TRBD2. Germline CDR1 is SGHAT and CDR2 is FQDESV (reference sequence). CDR3 size: 13 residues. V gave up 5 bases and J gave up 6 bases; unmatched junction bases: 3. CDR3 loop: CASSPRGGDTQYF. The CDR3 DNA reads TGTGCCAGCAGCCCGCGGGGGGGGGATACGCAGTATTTT.

This clone was counted between two and nine times. The chain combines TRBV29-1 with TRBJ2-7; D possibly corresponds to TRBD1 (6 bases). V lost 3 bases and J lost 3, with 6 bases in between. CDR1 is SQVTM and CDR2 is ANQGSEA in the germline V gene. The CDR3 covers 11 residues. Written as DNA, the CDR3 is TGCAGCGTTGACAGGGGCTACGAGCAGTACTTC. It encodes CSVDRGYEQYF.

The chain links TRBV6-5 to TRBJ2-2; D uncertain. The CDR3 totals 15 residues. Germline V gene sequence: CDR1 MNHEY, CDR2 SVGAGI. V shed 8 bases and J shed 1 base, with 14 bases lying between them. The CDR3 reads CASRALGRNTGELFF. In DNA form, the CDR3 reads TGTGCCAGCCGGGCTCTAGGCAGGAACACCGGGGAGCTGTTTTTT.

A remark on this clone: In the same sample, other DNA sequences code for this CDR3. The chain has TRBV24-1 and TRBJ2-5, with D hard to call. The CDR3 covers 12 residues. Trimming shortened V by 8 bases and J by 1 base, and 7 bases separated the two germline ends. Germline values: CDR1 KGHDR, CDR2 SFDVKD. CDR3 loop: CATTDSQETQYF. CDR3 sequence (DNA): TGTGCCACCACAGACTCCCAAGAGACCCAGTACTTC.

DNA of the CDR3: TGTGCCAGCTCACCACCGGGGGGCCCGCTCTACAATGAGCAGTTCTTC. Protein: CASSPPGGPLYNEQFF. V gene TRBV18 combines with J gene TRBJ2-1; either TRBD1 or TRBD2 may fit D (6 bases each). Germline lookup yields CDR1 KGHSH and CDR2 LQKENI. V was clipped by 0 bases and J by 3 bases, with 12 bases between them. The CDR3 covers 16 residues.

This chain joins TRBV2 and TRBJ1-1, with unresolved D. The germline V and J ends were trimmed by 8 bases and 8 bases, with 12 bases remaining between them. Germline V CDR1 and CDR2: SNHLY, FYNNEI. The CDR3 has 11 amino acids. Written as DNA, the CDR3 is TGTGCCAGCGAGGTCGGCAGCGAAGCTTTCTTT. This translates into CASEVGSEAFF.